The 17 T cell receptor beta chains below all came from one sample that was sequenced in a study of cytomegalovirus exposure and HLA in healthy donors (dated by TCRdb to 2015 to 2018). The library was built by means of the immunoSEQ multiplex PCR assay. The source is immuneACCESS, and TCRdb retained only in-frame sequences with V and J called. Part of the clones is not carried over; for the studies checked, unresolved V genes explain less than half of this, and the remainder is unexplained. The sample table lists around 250,000 clones, about 90% of them with a count of one. Together, the top ten hold approximately 3% of the sample. The sequencing sample was made of PBMCs. The origin of the receptors is a woman aged 30 to 39 in good health and CMV-seronegative.

The chain joins TRBV6-6 to TRBJ2-4; D is perhaps TRBD1 (5 bases). CDR3 size: 14 residues. Germline V gene sequence: CDR1 MNHNY, CDR2 SVGAGI (reference sequence). Deletions cut 2 bases from V and 4 bases from J, with 9 bases between. Here the CDR3 reads CASSYTDIKNIQYF. CDR3 in DNA: TGTGCCAGCAGTTACACGGACATTAAAAACATTCAGTACTTC.

V usage is TRBV7-8 and J usage is TRBJ2-1; no reliable D call. This CDR3 region has 14 residues. Trimming left V 5 bases short and J 8 bases short, with 16 bases between. Looked up from germline, CDR1 is SGHVS and CDR2 is FQNEAQ. The CDR3 spells CASSRLVVADEQFF. Here the CDR3 DNA reads TGTGCCAGCAGCCGCCTCGTAGTGGCTGATGAGCAGTTCTTC.

The chain joins TRBV7-6 to TRBJ2-1; TRBD2 matches at 8 bases. This CDR3 region has 14 residues. J gave up 7 bases and V 3 bases, and 5 bases lay outside the gene matches. In germline, CDR1 is SGHVS, CDR2 FNYEAQ. The CDR3, as DNA: TGTGCCAGCAGCTTGGCTAGCGGGTTTAATGAGCAGTTCTTC. Protein: CASSLASGFNEQFF.

This clone was observed once. The chain recombines TRBV29-1 with TRBJ2-2; TRBD2 is a possible D gene (5 bases). The CDR3 covers 15 residues. V dropped 2 bases and J dropped 0 bases, with 10 bases sitting between them. The germline V gene encodes CDR1 SQVTM and CDR2 ANQGSEA. CDR3 nucleotide sequence: TGCAGCGTTGAACCGGGATCTACGAACACCGGGGAGCTGTTTTTT. Encoded protein: CSVEPGSTNTGELFF.

This sequence joins TRBV6-6 and TRBJ2-5; TRBD2 aligns across 8 bases. Germline-derived CDR1 and CDR2 are MNHNY and SVGAGI (reference sequence). The CDR3 runs 16 residues. V was clipped by 8 bases and J by 3 bases; unmatched bases: 14. The CDR3 DNA reads as TGTGCCAGCCGTCCCTACCCGGGAGGGGCGAAAGAGACCCAGTACTTC. This encodes CASRPYPGGAKETQYF.

The rearrangement uses TRBV11-1 and TRBJ2-6; D not certain. The CDR3 covers 14 residues. Germline CDR1 SGHAT, CDR2 FQDESV (reference sequence). Trimming removed 3 bases from V and 2 bases from J, with 5 bases in between. The DNA of the CDR3 is TGTGCCAGCAGCTTGTCTACTGGGGCCAACGTCCTGACTTTC. It specifies CASSLSTGANVLTF.

The J gene is TRBJ2-5, the V gene TRBV5-1; possible D gene TRBD1, 6 bases. Germline-derived CDR1 and CDR2 are SGHRS and YFSETQ. The V gene lost 4 bases and the J gene lost 4 bases, with 17 bases spanning the gap. The length of the CDR3 is 15 residues. The chain's CDR3 is CASSSPGAGAETQYF. The CDR3, as DNA: TGCGCCAGCAGCAGTCCAGGGGCTGGGGCAGAGACCCAGTACTTC.

V usage is TRBV15 and J usage is TRBJ2-7, with 8 bases fitting TRBD2. V gave up 0 bases and J gave up 4 bases; unmatched junction bases: 5. Germline V CDR1 and CDR2: LNHNV, YYDKDF (reference sequence). The CDR3 is made up of 15 amino acids. CDR3 in amino acids: CATSRDSGRSYEQYF. CDR3 bases: TGTGCCACCAGCAGAGACAGCGGGAGATCGTACGAGCAGTACTTC.

V and J are TRBV10-3 and TRBJ2-2; D perhaps matches TRBD2 (6 bases). Germline CDR1 is ENHRY and CDR2 is SYGVKD. The length of the CDR3 is 14 residues. Trimming took off 5 bases at V and 10 bases at J, with 17 bases between the two ends. In DNA, the CDR3 is TGTGCCATCAGTCCGGGACTTACGAATGAGGAGCTGTTTTTT. It specifies CAISPGLTNEELFF.

This chain links TRBV6-6 with TRBJ1-2; D remains ambiguous. Germline V gene data show CDR1 as MNHNY and CDR2 as SVGAGI (reference sequence). Trimming took 4 bases from V and 4 from J, leaving 10 bases between them. The CDR3 has 13 residues. CDR3 bases: TGTGCCAGCAGTTTTGGGGAAACCTATGGCTACACCTTC. This sequence encodes CASSFGETYGYTF.

This clone is a singleton in its sample. V and J are TRBV6-1 and TRBJ2-3; 7 bases map to TRBD1. Germline loops: CDR1 MNHNS, CDR2 SASEGT. The CDR3 extends over 17 amino acids. The junction had 10 bases not matched to a gene; V was cut back by 2 bases and J by 2 bases. CDR3 DNA: TGTGCCAGCAGTGAATTTCACCGGGACAGAACCACAGATACGCAGTATTTT. This gives the protein CASSEFHRDRTTDTQYF.

The chain recombines TRBV28 with TRBJ2-7; D may be TRBD2 (5 bases). The length of the CDR3 is 16 residues. Between the trimmed V and J ends, which lost 5 bases and 2 bases, there was a span of 19 bases. CDR1 and CDR2 from the germline V gene are MDHEN and SYDVKM. CDR3 sequence: CASSRDGLAYPYEQYF. CDR3 coding DNA: TGTGCCAGCAGTCGCGACGGGCTAGCTTATCCCTACGAGCAGTACTTC.

The chain couples TRBV28 to TRBJ2-5; perhaps TRBD2 as D (6 bases). Per the germline V gene, CDR1 is MDHEN and CDR2 is SYDVKM. This CDR3 has 14 amino acids. V was shortened by 6 bases and J by 1 base, with 12 bases between the two germline ends. CDR3 DNA sequence: TGTGCCAGCAGCCCCGTAGCGGTCCAAGAGACCCAGTACTTC. Its protein product is CASSPVAVQETQYF.

Regarding this clone: This specimen includes other DNA sequences encoding the same CDR3. The chain is built from TRBV29-1 and TRBJ2-5; D gene uncertain. V lost 6 bases and J lost 1, with 9 bases in between. Germline V gene sequence: CDR1 SQVTM, CDR2 ANQGSEA. The CDR3 totals 12 residues. CDR3 nucleotide sequence: TGCAGCGTGGCGGATTCCCAAGAGACCCAGTACTTC. It yields the protein CSVADSQETQYF. Supplemented by reference TRBV29-1 and TRBJ2-5, the full variable domain reads SAVISQKPSRDICQRGTSLTIQCQVDSQVTMMFWYRQQPGQSLTLIATANQGSEATYESGFVIDKFPISRPNLTFSTLTVSNMSPEDSSIYLCSVADSQETQYFGPGTRLLVL.

This clone was detected only a few times. This chain uses TRBV28 with TRBJ2-7; 7 nucleotides align to TRBD2. The germline gives CDR1 MDHEN, CDR2 SYDVKM. V trimming: 8 bases; J trimming: 2 bases; junction bases outside the gene matches: 6. CDR3 length: 13 residues. The DNA for the CDR3 is TGTGCCAGCCGGGACTATCCGACCTACGAGCAGTACTTC. Protein: CASRDYPTYEQYF.

The chain carries TRBV30 and TRBJ2-1, with 13 bases identical to TRBD2. Germline V gene lookup returns CDR1 GTSNPN and CDR2 SVGIG (reference sequence). This CDR3 spans 16 amino acids. J lost 4 bases, V lost 3 bases, and 6 bases had no gene match. CDR3 sequence: CAWSRTSGRFYNEQFF. The CDR3 coding sequence is TGTGCCTGGAGCCGGACTAGCGGGAGATTTTACAATGAGCAGTTCTTC.

The CDR3 spells CASSPRRTENQPQHF. DNA for the CDR3: TGTGCCAGCTCACCGAGAAGGACGGAAAATCAGCCCCAGCATTTT. J is TRBJ1-5 and V is TRBV18; D gene unclear. The germline V gene has CDR1 KGHSH and CDR2 LQKENI. V was pared by 3 bases and J by 4 bases, with 13 bases between. The CDR3 is 15 amino acids.